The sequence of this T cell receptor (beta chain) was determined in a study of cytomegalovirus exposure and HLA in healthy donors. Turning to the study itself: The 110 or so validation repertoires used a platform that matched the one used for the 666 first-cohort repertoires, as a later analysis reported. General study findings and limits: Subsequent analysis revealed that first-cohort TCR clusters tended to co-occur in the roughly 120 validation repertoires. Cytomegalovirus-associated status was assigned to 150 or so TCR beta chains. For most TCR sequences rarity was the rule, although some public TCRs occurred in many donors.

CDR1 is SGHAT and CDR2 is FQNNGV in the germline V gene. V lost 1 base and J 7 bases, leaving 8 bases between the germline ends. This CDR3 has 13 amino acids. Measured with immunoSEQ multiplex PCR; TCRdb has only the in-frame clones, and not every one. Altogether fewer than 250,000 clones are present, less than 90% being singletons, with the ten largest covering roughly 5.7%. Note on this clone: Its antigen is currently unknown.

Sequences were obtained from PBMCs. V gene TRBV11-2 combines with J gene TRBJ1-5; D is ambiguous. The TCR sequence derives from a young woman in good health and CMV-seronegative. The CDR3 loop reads CASSLVPQQPQHF. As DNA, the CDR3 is TGTGCCAGCAGCTTAGTACCCCAACAGCCCCAGCATTTT.